A single T cell receptor (beta chain) is shown here with its context. This sample was included in a study of blood T cell repertoires in COVID-19. Study information: Samples taken during acute and convalescent COVID-19 were collected in the United States, Italy and Spain. PBMCs, B-cell-depleted T cells, or T cells provided the cDNA or gDNA that made up the material.

Methods used by the authors: Estimated nucleated cell counts came from reference gene primer amplification. The repertoire was sequenced with immunoSEQ multiplex PCR; TCRdb's copy has only in-frame clones and lacks some. V and J calls and clone size come straight from that table; D and trimming were deduced from the DNA. This table holds roughly 150,000 clones, about 86% found once. Trimming removed 5 bases at V and 6 bases at J, with 19 bases between. The CDR3 extends over 15 amino acids. Germline CDR1 reads MNHNY; CDR2 reads SVGAGI (reference sequence). The TCR sequence derives from an elderly woman with acute or convalescent COVID-19. Material for sequencing was peripheral blood. J is TRBJ1-2 and V is TRBV6-6, with D possibly TRBD1 on 6 matching bases. This CDR3 is CASSLLGVRDNGYTF. The CDR3 coding sequence is TGTGCCAGCAGTCTATTAGGGGTCAGGGACAATGGCTACACCTTC.